This TCR beta chain was recorded in a study of cytomegalovirus exposure and HLA in healthy donors. With respect to this clone: Its antigen is not known.

The CDR3 has 15 amino acids. The trim removed 9 bases at V and 0 bases at J, leaving 9 bases unmatched. Germline loops: CDR1 LNHDA, CDR2 SQIVND (reference sequence). Sequencing used immunoSEQ multiplex PCR; TCRdb keeps in-frame clones, though not all of them. The sample includes approximately 160,000 clones, 86% of them seen just once. Study-wide points: The authors listed around 150 TCR beta chains as cytomegalovirus-associated. Through in vitro validation, three CMV-associated chains were shown to be specific for CMV antigens.

The chain recombines TRBV19 with TRBJ2-7; 9 bases are shared with TRBD1. The sample was PBMCs. This sequence was found in a woman in her twenties or thirties in good health and CMV-seronegative. This CDR3 is CASVYSGQGSYEQYF. CDR3 bases: TGTGCCAGCGTGTATTCGGGACAGGGCTCCTACGAGCAGTACTTC. The full variable domain, completed using reference TRBV19 and TRBJ2-7, is DGGITQSPKYLFRKEGQNVTLSCEQNLNHDAMYWYRQDPGQGLRLIYYSQIVNDFQKGDIAEGYSVSREKKESFPLTVTSAQKNPTAFYLCASVYSGQGSYEQYFGPGTRLTVT.